These 28 T cell receptor beta chains came from one sample sequenced in a study of blood T cell repertoires in COVID-19. TCRdb's table, derived via immunoSEQ multiplex PCR, lists solely in-frame clones and lacks some. The table shows about 170,000 clones, with just under 95% occurring only once. Sequencing was carried out using peripheral blood. These receptors all come from a woman between 45 and 65 years old with acute or convalescent COVID-19.

The sample holds one count of this clone. The genes are TRBV27 and TRBJ1-2; TRBD1 matches at 7 bases. V lost 6 bases, J lost 5 bases, and 12 bases stayed unmatched. The CDR3 has 15 residues. Per germline, CDR1 MNHEY and CDR2 SMNVEV (reference sequence). This CDR3 is CASRRGDRDNYGYTF. The CDR3 DNA sequence: TGTGCCAGCAGGAGGGGAGACAGGGATAATTATGGCTACACCTTC.

The chain joins TRBV19 to TRBJ2-2; 7 nucleotides line up with TRBD2. The CDR3 runs to 16 residues. Losses at the gene ends were 6 bases for V and 5 bases for J; bases not matched to a gene: 12. Germline V gene data show CDR1 as LNHDA and CDR2 as SQIVND (reference sequence). The DNA for the CDR3 is TGTGCCAGTAGCCCCCGACGGGAGGCTGGGACCGGGGAGCTGTTTTTT. This codes for CASSPRREAGTGELFF.

The V call is TRBV9, the J call TRBJ2-1, with D perhaps TRBD1 (6 bases). There are 12 residues in the CDR3. With 8 bases removed from V and 8 bases from J, the gap between germline ends came to 14 bases. CDR1 SGDLS and CDR2 YYNGEE come from the germline V gene. The CDR3 reads CASSWGPDEQFF. The DNA for the CDR3 is TGTGCCAGTTCGTGGGGGCCCGATGAGCAGTTCTTC.

The gene calls are TRBV19 and TRBJ2-7, with 7 nucleotides matching TRBD1. The CDR3 spans 13 residues. Germline lookup yields CDR1 LNHDA and CDR2 SQIVND (reference sequence). The J segment lost 9 bases and the V segment lost 6 bases, leaving 11 bases of the junction unmatched. The CDR3 here is CASSSTGPTRQYF. CDR3 coding DNA: TGTGCCAGTAGCTCGACAGGGCCGACCAGGCAGTACTTC. Combining the CDR3 with reference TRBV19 and TRBJ2-7 gives the whole variable domain DGGITQSPKYLFRKEGQNVTLSCEQNLNHDAMYWYRQDPGQGLRLIYYSQIVNDFQKGDIAEGYSVSREKKESFPLTVTSAQKNPTAFYLCASSSTGPTRQYFGPGTRLTVT.

The V gene is TRBV7-3, the J gene TRBJ2-2, with 8 bases fitting TRBD2. Germline values: CDR1 SGHTA, CDR2 FQGTGA. The J segment lost 0 bases and the V segment lost 3 bases, leaving 18 bases of the junction unmatched. CDR3 size: 21 residues. The CDR3 sequence is CASSFLPSGGPLPANTGELFF. The CDR3 DNA reads as TGTGCCAGCAGCTTCCTCCCGAGCGGGGGCCCTTTACCCGCGAACACCGGGGAGCTGTTTTTT.

The rearrangement joins TRBV23-1 to TRBJ2-7, with 7 nucleotides matching TRBD1. TRBV23-1 counts as an open reading frame of uncertain function. V lost 4 bases and J lost 6; bases outside the gene matches: 9. The CDR3 sequence is 14 residues long. DNA for the CDR3: TGCGCCAGCAGTCTAAAATTAACAGGGGTCGAGCAGTACTTC. Its protein product is CASSLKLTGVEQYF.

The chain joins TRBV6-5 to TRBJ2-7; D not certain. Germline CDR1 reads MNHEY; CDR2 reads SVGAGI. Deletions cut 0 bases from V and 3 bases from J, with 15 bases between. This CDR3 is 16 amino acids long. As DNA, the CDR3 is TGTGCCAGCAGTTACTCGAGAGGAGCGTTGAACTACGAGCAGTACTTC. This codes for CASSYSRGALNYEQYF.

V usage is TRBV6-6 and J usage is TRBJ2-7, with TRBD1 as a possible D gene (6 bases). This CDR3 region has 15 residues. CDR1 MNHNY and CDR2 SVGAGI come from the germline V gene (reference sequence). V dropped 6 bases and J dropped 3 bases, with 18 bases sitting between them. The CDR3 DNA sequence: TGTGCCAGCAGCGAGGGACAAGTGAGGATCTACGAGCAGTACTTC. Protein: CASSEGQVRIYEQYF.

V usage is TRBV9 and J usage is TRBJ1-4, with TRBD1 identical over 8 bases. Germline CDR1 SGDLS, CDR2 YYNGEE. This CDR3 comprises 15 residues. V was pared by 1 base and J by 3 bases, with 2 bases of the junction left unmatched. DNA of the CDR3: TGTGCCAGCAGCGTACAGGGGGCTGCTAATGAAAAACTGTTTTTT. Protein: CASSVQGAANEKLFF.

This clone was seen just once. For the CDR3, the DNA is TGCGCCAGCAGCTTGGAACAGGGGCCGGGAGAGACCCAGTACTTC. Translated: CASSLEQGPGETQYF. The rearrangement uses TRBV5-1 and TRBJ2-5; TRBD1 matches at 7 bases. Unmatched junction bases numbered 6, after V lost 0 bases and J lost 4 bases. In germline, CDR1 is SGHRS, CDR2 YFSETQ. There are 15 residues in the CDR3.

The CDR3 loop reads CSVSLRTGPGELFF. The CDR3 region has the DNA TGCAGCGTTTCCCTGAGGACAGGGCCCGGGGAGCTGTTTTTT. The rearrangement links TRBV29-1 to TRBJ2-2, with 8 bases matching TRBD1. The junction had 8 bases not matched to a gene; V was cut back by 5 bases and J by 6 bases. The CDR3 has 14 amino acids. The germline V gene encodes CDR1 SQVTM and CDR2 ANQGSEA.

This chain links TRBV28 with TRBJ1-3; a possible D gene is TRBD1 (5 bases). This CDR3 is built from 16 residues. The germline V gene has CDR1 MDHEN and CDR2 SYDVKM. Trimming stripped 3 bases from V and 0 bases from J, with 12 bases between. The CDR3 DNA reads as TGTGCCAGCAGTTTCCTTAAGACAGCCTCTGGAAACACCATATATTTT. Protein sequence: CASSFLKTASGNTIYF.

The V and J genes are TRBV7-9 and TRBJ1-5, with 7 positions matching TRBD1. The V and J ends lost 5 bases and 3 bases, in that order; junction bases with no gene match: 4. CDR3 length equals 14 residues. Per the germline V gene, CDR1 is SEHNR and CDR2 is FQNEAQ (reference sequence). The CDR3 sequence: CASSQGQINQPQHF. CDR3 coding DNA: TGTGCCAGCAGCCAGGGACAGATCAATCAGCCCCAGCATTTT. The full variable domain, completed using reference TRBV7-9 and TRBJ1-5, is DTGVSQNPRHKITKRGQNVTFRCDPISEHNRLYWYRQTLGQGPEFLTYFQNEAQLEKSRLLSDRFSAERPKGSFSTLEIQRTEQGDSAMYLCASSQGQINQPQHFGDGTRLSIL.

The chain has TRBV29-1 and TRBJ1-2; D is perhaps TRBD1 (5 bases). The V end was cut by 7 bases, the J end by 7 bases, with 19 bases between. The CDR3 spans 13 residues. Per germline, CDR1 SQVTM and CDR2 ANQGSEA. The CDR3 coding sequence is TGCAGCGCTCTAGGGTTGGGGCTGGGTGGCTACACCTTC. This translates into CSALGLGLGGYTF.

The J gene is TRBJ1-6, the V gene TRBV7-9; no clear D gene. Germline assignment: CDR1 SEHNR and CDR2 FQNEAQ (reference sequence). The length of the CDR3 is 14 residues. Trimming cost V 5 bases and J 10 bases, with 15 bases left between them. CDR3 region: CASSPGVNGSPLHF. CDR3 nucleotide sequence: TGTGCCAGCAGCCCCGGGGTTAATGGGTCACCCCTCCACTTT.

The chain employs TRBV6-5 and TRBJ1-1, with 9 bases lining up with TRBD1. From germline, CDR1 is MNHEY and CDR2 SVGAGI. The V segment lost 4 bases and the J segment 5 bases; nucleotides outside the gene matches: 5. CDR3 size: 14 residues. CDR3 sequence reads: CASSSGTGSTEAFF. CDR3 DNA: TGTGCCAGCAGTTCCGGGACAGGGAGTACTGAAGCTTTCTTT.

The chain uses TRBV16 and TRBJ2-1; weak D call: TRBD2 (5 bases). Germline values: CDR1 KGHSY, CDR2 FQNENV. The CDR3 extends over 13 amino acids. V was clipped by 4 bases and J by 4 bases, with 8 bases between them. CDR3 nucleotide sequence: TGTGCCAGCAGCCCCCGAGGGTACAATGAGCAGTTCTTC. Translated: CASSPRGYNEQFF. Variable domain in full (rest from reference TRBV16 and TRBJ2-1): GEEVAQTPKHLVRGEGQKAKLYCAPIKGHSYVFWYQQVLKNEFKFLISFQNENVFDETGMPKERFSAKCLPNSPCSLEIQATKLEDSAVYFCASSPRGYNEQFFGPGTRLTVL.

This chain uses TRBV7-9 with TRBJ1-3; D is unresolved. The CDR3 loop spans 14 amino acids. Trimming cost V 3 bases and J 1 base, with 7 bases left between them. Germline CDR1 SEHNR, CDR2 FQNEAQ (reference sequence). The CDR3 protein is CASSLEESGNTIYF. The CDR3 coding sequence is TGTGCCAGCAGCTTGGAGGAGTCTGGAAACACCATATATTTT.

This clone was seen a handful of times. The J gene is TRBJ2-5, the V gene TRBV7-3; 9 positions match TRBD2. The ends lost 6 bases at V and 3 bases at J; junction bases unmatched: 8. The CDR3 covers 15 residues. Germline loops: CDR1 SGHTA, CDR2 FQGTGA. CDR3 nucleotides: TGTGCCAGCAGTAAATCGGGACTAGCCGAAGAGACCCAGTACTTC. Its translation is CASSKSGLAEETQYF.

The chain combines TRBV5-6 with TRBJ2-7; the match to TRBD1 covers 7 bases. CDR1 SGHDT and CDR2 YYEEEE come from the germline V gene. This CDR3 comprises 17 residues. V lost 1 base to trimming and J lost 0 bases; unmatched junction nucleotides: 10. CDR3 in DNA: TGTGCCAGCAGCTTGTTACGTGGCAGGGACAGCTCCTACGAGCAGTACTTC. It translates to CASSLLRGRDSSYEQYF. Drawing the rest from reference TRBV5-6 and TRBJ2-7, the complete variable domain is DAGVTQSPTHLIKTRGQQVTLRCSPKSGHDTVSWYQQALGQGPQFIFQYYEEEERQRGNFPDRFSGHQFPNYSSELNVNALLLGDSALYLCASSLLRGRDSSYEQYFGPGTRLTVT.

V and J are TRBV6-5 and TRBJ2-3; D is uncertain. Germline V gene lookup returns CDR1 MNHEY and CDR2 SVGAGI. The CDR3 runs 13 residues. V lost 7 bases to trimming and J lost 2 bases, with 10 bases between them. The CDR3 loop reads CASMRGSTDTQYF. For the CDR3, the DNA is TGTGCCAGCATGAGAGGATCCACAGATACGCAGTATTTT.

The chain couples TRBV2 to TRBJ2-1, with D maybe TRBD2 (5 bases). The CDR3 is 13 residues long. The V and J ends lost 3 bases and 12 bases respectively, with 15 bases between them. The germline V gene has CDR1 SNHLY and CDR2 FYNNEI. The chain's CDR3 is CASSDSQPDWQFF. The CDR3 DNA reads as TGTGCCAGCAGTGACTCCCAACCGGACTGGCAGTTCTTC.

The chain has TRBV27 and TRBJ1-2; D is ambiguous. The CDR3 runs to 14 residues. CDR1 MNHEY and CDR2 SMNVEV come from the germline V gene (reference sequence). Between the trimmed V and J ends, which lost 2 bases and 2 bases, there was a span of 9 bases. The CDR3 region has the DNA TGTGCCAGCAGTTTAAGGGAGCCGAACTATGGCTACACCTTC. It specifies CASSLREPNYGYTF.

The V gene is TRBV24-1, the J gene TRBJ2-3; 9 nucleotides line up with TRBD2. The CDR3 loop spans 13 amino acids. After removal of 6 bases from V and 6 bases from J, the junction contained 3 bases not matched to a gene. Germline CDR1 KGHDR, CDR2 SFDVKD. CDR3 region: CATSSGGRDTQYF. The CDR3 coding sequence is TGTGCCACCAGTAGCGGGGGGCGGGATACGCAGTATTTT.

The rearrangement joins TRBV7-9 to TRBJ1-1, with TRBD1 matching 12 bases. This CDR3 is built from 17 residues. Germline lookup yields CDR1 SEHNR and CDR2 FQNEAQ (reference sequence). Trimming removed 3 bases from V and 4 bases from J; junction bases left unmatched: 9. CDR3 sequence reads: CASSFRGQGALSTEAFF. In DNA form, the CDR3 reads TGTGCCAGCAGCTTCCGGGGACAGGGGGCTTTGAGCACTGAAGCTTTCTTT.

CDR3 region: CASSYPPEWTGLEEAFF. For the CDR3, the DNA is TGTGCCAGCAGTTACCCCCCCGAGTGGACAGGGCTAGAGGAAGCTTTCTTT. The V gene is TRBV6-2 or TRBV6-3, the J gene TRBJ1-1, with TRBD1 identical over 8 bases. CDR1 and CDR2 (germline): MNHEY, SVGEGT. There are 17 residues in the CDR3. With V trimmed by 2 bases and J by 8 bases, 16 bases remained unmatched.

This clone was found once. CDR3 DNA: TGCAGCGTCAGACTAGCGGGAGGGCCTATTGAGCAGTTCTTC. It codes for CSVRLAGGPIEQFF. V gene TRBV29-1 combines with J gene TRBJ2-1; 14 bases map to TRBD2. Germline trimming cut 6 bases from V and 9 bases from J; bases unmatched to any gene: 7. CDR3 length: 14 amino acids. In germline, CDR1 is SQVTM, CDR2 ANQGSEA.

The V gene is TRBV30, the J gene TRBJ1-4; D may be TRBD1 (5 bases). The CDR3 runs to 13 residues. Trimming left V 8 bases short and J 7 bases short, with 17 bases between. From germline, CDR1 is GTSNPN and CDR2 SVGIG (reference sequence). The CDR3 is CALAGVGGEKLFF. CDR3 DNA sequence: TGTGCCCTCGCCGGGGTCGGGGGTGAAAAACTGTTTTTT.